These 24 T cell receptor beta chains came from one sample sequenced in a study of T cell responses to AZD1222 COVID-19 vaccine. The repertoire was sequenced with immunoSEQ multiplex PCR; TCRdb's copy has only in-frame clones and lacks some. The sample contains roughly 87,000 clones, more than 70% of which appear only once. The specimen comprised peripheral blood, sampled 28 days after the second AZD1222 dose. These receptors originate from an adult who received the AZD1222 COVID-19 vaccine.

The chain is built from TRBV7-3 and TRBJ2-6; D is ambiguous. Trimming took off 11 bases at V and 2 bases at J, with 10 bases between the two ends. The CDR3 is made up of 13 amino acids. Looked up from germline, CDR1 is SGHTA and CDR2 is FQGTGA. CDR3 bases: TGTGCCGTTGACGGCACTGGGGCCAACGTCCTGACTTTC. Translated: CAVDGTGANVLTF.

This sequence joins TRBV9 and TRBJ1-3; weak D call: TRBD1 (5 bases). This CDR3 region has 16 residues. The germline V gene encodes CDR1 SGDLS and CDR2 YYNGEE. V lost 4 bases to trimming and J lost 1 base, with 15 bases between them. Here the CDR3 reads CASSPDNGGSGNTIYF. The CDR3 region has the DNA TGTGCCAGCAGCCCCGACAATGGGGGGTCTGGAAACACCATATATTTT.

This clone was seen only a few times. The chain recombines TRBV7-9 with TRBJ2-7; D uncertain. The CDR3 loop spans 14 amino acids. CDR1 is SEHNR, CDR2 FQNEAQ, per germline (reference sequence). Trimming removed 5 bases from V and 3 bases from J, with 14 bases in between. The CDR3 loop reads CASSGDLFRYEQYF. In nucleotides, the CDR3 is TGTGCCAGCAGCGGGGATCTCTTTCGCTACGAGCAGTACTTC.

The CDR3 DNA is TGCGCCAGCAGCGCCGGACAGGGCTACACCTTC. It translates to CASSAGQGYTF. The rearrangement joins TRBV5-1 to TRBJ1-2; D possibly corresponds to TRBD1 (6 bases). The germline gives CDR1 SGHRS, CDR2 YFSETQ. CDR3 length equals 11 residues. V was shortened by 4 bases and J by 8 bases, with 9 bases between the two germline ends.

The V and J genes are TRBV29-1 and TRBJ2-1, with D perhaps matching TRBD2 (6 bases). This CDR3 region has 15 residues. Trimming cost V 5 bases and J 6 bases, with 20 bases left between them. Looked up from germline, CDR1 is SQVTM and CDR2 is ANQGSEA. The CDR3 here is CSVPPPGLHLNEQFF. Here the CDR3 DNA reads TGCAGCGTTCCACCTCCGGGACTCCACCTCAATGAGCAGTTCTTC.

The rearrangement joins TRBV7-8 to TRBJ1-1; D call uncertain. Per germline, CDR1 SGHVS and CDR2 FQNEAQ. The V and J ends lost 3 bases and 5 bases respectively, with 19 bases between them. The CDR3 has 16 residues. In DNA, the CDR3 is TGTGCCAGCAGCTTTGCAATATTAGGTGTAGGGACTGAAGCTTTCTTT. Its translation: CASSFAILGVGTEAFF.

The CDR3 spells CASSLGLAEGTQYF. The DNA for the CDR3 is TGTGCCAGCAGCTTGGGACTAGCGGAGGGGACCCAGTACTTC. The chain carries TRBV7-2 and TRBJ2-5; 11 nucleotides match TRBD2. The CDR3 sequence is 14 residues long. Unmatched junction bases numbered 4, after V lost 3 bases and J lost 7 bases. The germline V gene has CDR1 SGHTA and CDR2 FQGNSA.

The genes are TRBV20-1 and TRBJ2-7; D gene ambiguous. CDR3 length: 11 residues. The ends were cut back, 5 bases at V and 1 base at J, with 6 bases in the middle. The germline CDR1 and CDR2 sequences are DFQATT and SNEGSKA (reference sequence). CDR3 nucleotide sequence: TGCAGTGCTCACGATTCCTACGAGCAGTACTTC. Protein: CSAHDSYEQYF.

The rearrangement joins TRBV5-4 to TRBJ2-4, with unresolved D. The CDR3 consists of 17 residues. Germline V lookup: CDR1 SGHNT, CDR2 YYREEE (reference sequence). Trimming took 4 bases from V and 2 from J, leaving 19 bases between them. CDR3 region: CASSLTGTGFPKNIQYF. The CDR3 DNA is TGTGCCAGCAGCCTCACGGGCACCGGATTTCCCAAAAACATTCAGTACTTC. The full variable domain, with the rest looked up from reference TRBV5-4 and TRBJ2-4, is ETGVTQSPTHLIKTRGQQVTLRCSSQSGHNTVSWYQQALGQGPQFIFQYYREEENGRGNFPPRFSGLQFPNYSSELNVNALELDDSALYLCASSLTGTGFPKNIQYFGAGTRLSVL.

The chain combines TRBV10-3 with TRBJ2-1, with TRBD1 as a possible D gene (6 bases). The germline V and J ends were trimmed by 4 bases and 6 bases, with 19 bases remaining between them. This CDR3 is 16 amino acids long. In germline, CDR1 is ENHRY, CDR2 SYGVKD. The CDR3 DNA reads TGTGCCATCAGTGGCCAGAAGCTACAGGGACCCAATGAGCAGTTCTTC. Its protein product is CAISGQKLQGPNEQFF.

CDR3 region: CASSTDSYGYTF. As DNA, the CDR3 is TGTGCCAGCAGCACGGACAGCTATGGCTACACCTTC. The chain combines TRBV6-6 with TRBJ1-2; TRBD1 is a possible D gene (6 bases). This CDR3 comprises 12 residues. The ends were cut back, 6 bases at V and 4 bases at J, with 9 bases in the middle. The germline CDR1 and CDR2 sequences are MNHNY and SVGAGI (reference sequence).

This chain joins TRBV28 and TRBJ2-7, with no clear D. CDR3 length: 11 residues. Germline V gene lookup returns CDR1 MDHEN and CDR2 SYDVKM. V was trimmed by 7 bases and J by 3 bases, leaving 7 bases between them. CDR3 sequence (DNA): TGTGCCAGCACCACGCTCTACGAGCAGTACTTC. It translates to CASTTLYEQYF.

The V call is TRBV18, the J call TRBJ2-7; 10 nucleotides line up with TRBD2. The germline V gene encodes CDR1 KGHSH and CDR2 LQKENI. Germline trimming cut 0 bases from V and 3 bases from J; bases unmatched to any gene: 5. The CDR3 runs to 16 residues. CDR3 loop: CASSPPTSGIYYEQYF. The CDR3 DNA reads TGTGCCAGCTCACCACCTACTAGCGGGATCTACTACGAGCAGTACTTC.

The CDR3 loop is CASRTSGGVSYNEQFF. Written as DNA, the CDR3 is TGTGCCAGCAGAACGTCGGGGGGCGTTTCCTACAATGAGCAGTTCTTC. V gene TRBV28 combines with J gene TRBJ2-1, with a weak D call TRBD2 (7 bases). This CDR3 has 16 amino acids. The germline CDR1 and CDR2 sequences are MDHEN and SYDVKM. Trimming stripped 6 bases from V and 1 base from J, with 16 bases between. The full variable domain, completed using reference TRBV28 and TRBJ2-1, is DVKVTQSSRYLVKRTGEKVFLECVQDMDHENMFWYRQDPGLGLRLIYFSYDVKMKEKGDIPEGYSVSREKKERFSLILESASTNQTSMYLCASRTSGGVSYNEQFFGPGTRLTVL.

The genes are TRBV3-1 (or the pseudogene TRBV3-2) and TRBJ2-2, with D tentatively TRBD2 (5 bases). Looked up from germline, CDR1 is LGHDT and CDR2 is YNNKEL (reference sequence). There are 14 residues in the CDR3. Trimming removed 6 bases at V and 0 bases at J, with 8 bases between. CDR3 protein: CASSLLANTGELFF. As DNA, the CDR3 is TGTGCCAGCAGTCTACTAGCGAACACCGGGGAGCTGTTTTTT.

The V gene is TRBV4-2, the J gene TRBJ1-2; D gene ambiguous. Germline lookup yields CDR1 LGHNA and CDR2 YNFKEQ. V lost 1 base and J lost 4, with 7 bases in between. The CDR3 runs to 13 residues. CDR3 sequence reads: CASSQGYAYGYTF. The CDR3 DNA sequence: TGTGCCAGCAGCCAAGGGTACGCCTATGGCTACACCTTC.

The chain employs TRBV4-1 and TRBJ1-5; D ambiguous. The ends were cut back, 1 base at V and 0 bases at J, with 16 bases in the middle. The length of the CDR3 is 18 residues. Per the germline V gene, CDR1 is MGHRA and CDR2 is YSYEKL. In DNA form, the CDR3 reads TGCGCCAGCAGCCAAGGGCAGCCCCCAGGCTATAGCAATCAGCCCCAGCATTTT. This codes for CASSQGQPPGYSNQPQHF.

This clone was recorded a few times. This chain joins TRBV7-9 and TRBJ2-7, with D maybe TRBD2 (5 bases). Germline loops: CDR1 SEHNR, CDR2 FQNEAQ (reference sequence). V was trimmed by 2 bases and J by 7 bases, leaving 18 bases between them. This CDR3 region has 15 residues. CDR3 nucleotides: TGTGCCAGCAGCTTATCGGGGATGGGGTCTCATGAGCAGTACTTC. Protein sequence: CASSLSGMGSHEQYF.

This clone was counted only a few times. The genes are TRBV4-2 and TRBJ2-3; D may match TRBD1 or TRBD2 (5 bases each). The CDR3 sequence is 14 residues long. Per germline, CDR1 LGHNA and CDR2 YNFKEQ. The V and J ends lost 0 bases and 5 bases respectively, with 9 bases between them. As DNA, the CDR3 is TGTGCCAGCAGCCAAGATCCTGGGGGAGATACGCAGTATTTT. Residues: CASSQDPGGDTQYF.

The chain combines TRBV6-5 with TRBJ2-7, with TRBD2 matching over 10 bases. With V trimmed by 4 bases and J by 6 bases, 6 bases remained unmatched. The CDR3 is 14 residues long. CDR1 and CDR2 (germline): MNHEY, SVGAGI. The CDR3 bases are TGTGCCAGCAGTTGGACTAGCGGCCCCACCGAGCAGTACTTC. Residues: CASSWTSGPTEQYF.

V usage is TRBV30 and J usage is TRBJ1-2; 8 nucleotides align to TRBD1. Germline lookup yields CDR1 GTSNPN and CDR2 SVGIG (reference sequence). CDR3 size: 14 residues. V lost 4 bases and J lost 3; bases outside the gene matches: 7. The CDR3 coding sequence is TGTGCCTGGACTAGGACAGGGAAGGACTATGGCTACACCTTC. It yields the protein CAWTRTGKDYGYTF.

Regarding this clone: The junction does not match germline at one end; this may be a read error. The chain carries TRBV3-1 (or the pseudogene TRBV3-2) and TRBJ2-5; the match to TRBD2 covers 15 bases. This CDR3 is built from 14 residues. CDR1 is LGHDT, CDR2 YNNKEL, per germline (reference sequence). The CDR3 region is CASSQGGLAGGLNF. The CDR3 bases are TGTGCCAGCAGCCAAGGTGGACTAGCGGGAGGGTTAAACTTC.

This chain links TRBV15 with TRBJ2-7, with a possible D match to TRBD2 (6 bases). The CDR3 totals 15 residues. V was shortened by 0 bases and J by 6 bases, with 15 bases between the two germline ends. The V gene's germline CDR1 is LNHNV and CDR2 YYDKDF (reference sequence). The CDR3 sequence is CATSREAEGPSEQYF. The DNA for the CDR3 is TGTGCCACCAGCAGAGAGGCGGAGGGGCCGAGCGAGCAGTACTTC.

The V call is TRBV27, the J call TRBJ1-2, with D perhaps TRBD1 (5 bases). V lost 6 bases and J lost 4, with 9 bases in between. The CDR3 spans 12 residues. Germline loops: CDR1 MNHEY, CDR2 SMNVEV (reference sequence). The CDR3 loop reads CASRGDLYGYTF. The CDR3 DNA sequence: TGTGCCAGCAGGGGGGACCTCTATGGCTACACCTTC.